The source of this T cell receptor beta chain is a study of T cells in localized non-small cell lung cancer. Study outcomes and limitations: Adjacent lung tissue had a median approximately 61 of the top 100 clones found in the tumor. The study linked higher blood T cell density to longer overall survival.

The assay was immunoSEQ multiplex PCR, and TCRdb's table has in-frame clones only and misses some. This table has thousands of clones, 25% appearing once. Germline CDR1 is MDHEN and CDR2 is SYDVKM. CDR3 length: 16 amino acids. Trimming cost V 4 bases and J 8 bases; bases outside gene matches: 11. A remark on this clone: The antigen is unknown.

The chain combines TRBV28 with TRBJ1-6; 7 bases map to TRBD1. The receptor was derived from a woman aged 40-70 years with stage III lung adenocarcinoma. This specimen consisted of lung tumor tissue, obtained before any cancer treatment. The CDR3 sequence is CASSSIPGQRHSPLHF. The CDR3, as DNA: TGTGCCAGCAGTTCGATCCCGGGACAGCGGCATTCACCCCTCCACTTT.